This TCR beta chain derives from a study of blood T cell repertoires in COVID-19. Across the whole study: The samples span acute and convalescent COVID-19 from the United States, Italy and Spain. Sources were T cells, B-cell-depleted T cells, or PBMCs; the material itself was cDNA or gDNA.

Germline-derived CDR1 and CDR2 are MNHEY and SVGAGI. V dropped 6 bases and J dropped 3 bases, with 9 bases sitting between them. This CDR3 is built from 13 residues. Original analysis: Amplification with reference gene primers provided the estimates of nucleated cell counts. Method: immunoSEQ multiplex PCR; TCRdb's copy keeps in-frame clones and lacks some. V and J calls and clone size are given by that table; D and trimming were obtained from the DNA. The sample contains 150,000 to 200,000 clones, approximately 85% of which appear only once. This sequence was found in a man aged 55 to 70 who had recovered from COVID-19. Sequencing was performed on peripheral blood. This chain connects TRBV6-5 to TRBJ1-3, with no clear D. The CDR3 spells CASRPTIGNTIYF. As DNA, the CDR3 is TGTGCCAGCAGGCCCACTATTGGAAACACCATATATTTT.